The 24 T cell receptor beta chains below all came from one sample that was sequenced in a study of blood T cells in healthy people across ages. A second roughly 6 to 11 cycle PCR used barcoded and J-beta primers. In TCRdb, the 5' RACE reads were re-called with MiXCR into one record per CDR3 protein. The repertoire consists of some 1.5 million distinct CDR3 sequences, with roughly 30% occurring once and the leading ten covering about 8%. Sequenced material: blood. The receptors originated from a woman in her 30s in good health.

The chain has TRBV7-9 and TRBJ2-4; 7 nucleotides line up with TRBD2. The last part of the DNA fits TRBJ2-7 better; the J call may be wrong. The CDR3 consists of 14 residues. CDR1 is SEHNR, CDR2 FQNEAQ, per germline (reference sequence). The CDR3 here is CASSFDGRTVEQYF. For the CDR3, the DNA is TGTGCCAGCAGCTTTGACGGGAGGACTGTCGAGCAGTACTTC.

The J gene is TRBJ2-5, the V gene TRBV20-1, with 7 bases aligning to TRBD2. Germline values: CDR1 DFQATT, CDR2 SNEGSKA (reference sequence). There are 14 residues in the CDR3. J lost 4 bases, V lost 7 bases, and 12 bases had no gene match. CDR3 nucleotide sequence: TGCAGTGTTTTGGGGAGGGAGAAGAGAGAGACCCAGTACTTC. Translation gives CSVLGREKRETQYF.

Written as DNA, the CDR3 is TGCAGTGCACCGGCCCGGGGGCAAAGCACAGATACGCAGTATTTT. Amino acids: CSAPARGQSTDTQYF. This chain uses TRBV20-1 with TRBJ2-3; either TRBD1 or TRBD2 may fit D (6 bases each). Germline CDR1 is DFQATT and CDR2 is SNEGSKA (reference sequence). The CDR3 sequence is 15 residues long. The V and J ends lost 6 bases and 0 bases respectively, with 16 bases between them.

The chain combines TRBV12-3 or TRBV12-4 with TRBJ2-7; D gene ambiguous. Deletions cut 5 bases from V and 0 bases from J, with 14 bases between. The CDR3 spans 15 residues. CDR3 coding DNA: TGTGCCAGCAGTCCCCGGGCAAGTTACTCCTACGAGCAGTACTTC. Its protein product is CASSPRASYSYEQYF.

This clonotype was picked up many times. J is TRBJ2-3 and V is TRBV7-3; D possibly corresponds to TRBD2 (7 bases). CDR3 length: 15 residues. Between the trimmed V and J ends, which lost 4 bases and 4 bases, there was a span of 15 bases. CDR1 and CDR2 (germline): SGHTA, FQGTGA. Here the CDR3 reads CASSSSGGLSDTQYF. The CDR3 nucleotides are TGTGCCAGCAGCTCCTCGGGGGGCCTATCAGATACGCAGTATTTT.

This clonotype was recorded a few times. The V gene is TRBV14, the J gene TRBJ2-7; no firm D call. The CDR3 totals 15 residues. Trimming shortened V by 1 base and J by 4 bases, and 14 bases separated the two germline ends. The germline CDR1 and CDR2 sequences are SGHDN and FVKESK. This CDR3 reads CASSQADRVPYEQYF. CDR3 DNA: TGTGCCAGCAGCCAAGCCGACCGGGTACCTTACGAGCAGTACTTC. The full variable domain, its missing parts supplied by reference TRBV14 and TRBJ2-7, is EAGVTQFPSHSVIEKGQTVTLRCDPISGHDNLYWYRRVMGKEIKFLLHFVKESKQDESGMPNNRFLAERTGGTYSTLKVQPAELEDSGVYFCASSQADRVPYEQYFGPGTRLTVT.

Only a few counts were recorded for this clonotype. This chain joins TRBV7-2 and TRBJ2-7; D could derive from TRBD1 or TRBD2 (5 bases each). CDR1 and CDR2 from the germline V gene are SGHTA and FQGNSA. V lost 6 bases and J 2 bases, leaving 23 bases between the germline ends. The length of the CDR3 is 17 residues. This chain's CDR3 is CASSYKSPGRGTYEQYF. As DNA, the CDR3 is TGTGCCAGCAGTTACAAGTCCCCGGGACGGGGTACCTACGAGCAGTACTTC.

This clonotype was recorded many times. The J gene is TRBJ2-1, the V gene TRBV10-3; D perhaps matches TRBD2 (6 bases). From germline, CDR1 is ENHRY and CDR2 SYGVKD. The CDR3 length is 14 residues. V was trimmed by 9 bases and J by 2 bases, leaving 14 bases between them. The CDR3 nucleotides read TGTGCCATAAGTAGCGGCCCGACCTACAATGAGCAGTTCTTC. Translated, it gives CAISSGPTYNEQFF.

The chain uses TRBV12-3 or TRBV12-4 and TRBJ1-4; no clear D gene. Trimming stripped 7 bases from V and 0 bases from J, with 9 bases between. This CDR3 has 14 amino acids. The CDR3 region is CASNRHATNEKLFF. The DNA for the CDR3 is TGTGCCAGCAACCGACATGCAACTAATGAAAAACTGTTTTTT.

Regarding this clonotype: Just one base apart from a much larger clone, this may be a read error. This sequence joins TRBV4-3 and TRBJ2-1, with D tentatively TRBD1 (5 bases). This CDR3 contains 15 residues. The germline V gene encodes CDR1 LGHNA and CDR2 YSLEER. Trimming removed 1 base at V and 10 bases at J, with 17 bases between. The CDR3 DNA sequence: TGCGCCAGCAGCCAAGCGGAAGGACAAGTTTACGAGCAGTTCTTC. Encoded protein: CASSQAEGQVYEQFF.

This clonotype has ten or more counts. The rearrangement joins TRBV6-6 to TRBJ2-6; a possible D gene is TRBD2 (7 bases). V was clipped by 0 bases and J by 4 bases, with 13 bases between them. Germline-derived CDR1 and CDR2 are MNHNY and SVGAGI (reference sequence). The CDR3 totals 17 residues. This chain's CDR3 is CASSYSMGGPGANVLTF. The CDR3, as DNA: TGTGCCAGCAGTTACTCGATGGGGGGGCCCGGGGCCAACGTCCTGACTTTC.

This clonotype appeared a few times. The chain couples TRBV2 to TRBJ2-6; D tentatively reads TRBD1 or TRBD2 (6 bases each). V lost 7 bases to trimming and J lost 2 bases, with 18 bases between them. Germline V gene lookup returns CDR1 SNHLY and CDR2 FYNNEI. This CDR3 has 17 amino acids. CDR3 bases: TGTGCCAGCAAAGAGGGGTGGGGGGCAACTGGGGCCAACGTCCTGACTTTC. Protein product: CASKEGWGATGANVLTF.

This chain joins TRBV21-1 and TRBJ1-5; TRBD1, the table's D call, lacks a check against the DNA. TRBV21-1 is a known pseudogene. This CDR3 has 13 residues. CDR3 in amino acids: CASSNQGDQPQHF. The CDR3 nucleotides are TGTGCCAGCAGCAATCAGGGAGATCAGCCCCAGCATTTT.

The V call is TRBV7-3, the J call TRBJ2-5; 13 bases agree with TRBD2. The ends lost 4 bases at V and 11 bases at J; junction bases unmatched: 16. Germline V gene data show CDR1 as SGHTA and CDR2 as FQGTGA. The CDR3 has 17 residues. This CDR3 is CASSSNLLAGGPNEQYF. CDR3 in DNA: TGTGCCAGCAGCTCGAACCTACTAGCGGGGGGGCCAAATGAGCAGTACTTC.

About this clonotype itself: At one of its ends the junction is not consistent with the germline gene, which may arise from a read error. The chain couples TRBV6-6 to TRBJ1-1; no clear D. The germline CDR1 and CDR2 sequences are MNHNY and SVGAGI (reference sequence). This CDR3 contains 13 residues. DNA for the CDR3: TGTGTCAGCACCGTCGGCCTGAACACTGAAGCTTTCTTT. This translates into CVSTVGLNTEAFF.

This clonotype occurred many times. In DNA, the CDR3 is TGTGCCAGCAGTTTACGGGTGACTAGCGGGGTTTACAATGAGCAGTTCTTC. Protein: CASSLRVTSGVYNEQFF. The rearrangement joins TRBV6-5 to TRBJ2-1; 11 bases map to TRBD2. Germline lookup yields CDR1 MNHEY and CDR2 SVGAGI. Trimming cost V 4 bases and J 4 bases; bases outside gene matches: 9. This CDR3 spans 17 amino acids.

There are a few counts of this clonotype. The chain employs TRBV7-7 and TRBJ2-5; 9 bases map to TRBD1. CDR3 length: 14 amino acids. Germline CDR1 and CDR2: SSHAT and FNYEAQ (reference sequence). V trimming: 6 bases; J trimming: 3 bases; junction bases outside the gene matches: 5. The CDR3 DNA reads TGTGCCAGCAGTGACAGGGGGGCGGAAGAGACCCAGTACTTC. This sequence encodes CASSDRGAEETQYF.

The genes are TRBV6-2 or TRBV6-3 and TRBJ1-5; D ambiguous. This CDR3 spans 15 amino acids. The V end was cut by 0 bases, the J end by 0 bases, with 6 bases between. Germline assignment: CDR1 MNHEY and CDR2 SVGEGT. CDR3 amino acids: CASSYSKVSNQPQHF. The DNA of the CDR3 is TGTGCCAGCAGTTACTCGAAGGTTAGCAATCAGCCCCAGCATTTT.

The table lists this clonotype with a few counts. The rearrangement links TRBV6-1 to TRBJ2-6, with a possible D match to TRBD2 (6 bases). Trimming removed 6 bases at V and 0 bases at J, with 18 bases between. In germline, CDR1 is MNHNS, CDR2 SASEGT. The CDR3 spans 18 residues. The CDR3 reads CASSTTGTASSGANVLTF. As DNA, the CDR3 is TGTGCCAGCAGCACAACCGGGACTGCTAGCTCTGGGGCCAACGTCCTGACTTTC.

As to this clonotype: This may stem from a read error, because a much larger clone lies one nucleotide away. The V gene is TRBV11-2, the J gene TRBJ2-1; maybe TRBD2 (5 bases). CDR3 length: 15 amino acids. Per the germline V gene, CDR1 is SGHAT and CDR2 is FQNNGV. The CDR3 coding sequence is TGTGCCAGCAGCCGTAGGACTGACTCCTACAATGGGCAGTTCTTC. This encodes CASSRRTDSYNGQFF.

The chain links TRBV27 to TRBJ2-1; 10 bases line up with TRBD1. There are 16 residues in the CDR3. Germline V lookup: CDR1 MNHEY, CDR2 SMNVEV (reference sequence). Trimming removed 4 bases from V and 2 bases from J; junction bases left unmatched: 5. The CDR3 sequence: CASSSTGGMTYNEQFF. In DNA, the CDR3 is TGTGCCAGCAGTTCGACAGGGGGCATGACCTACAATGAGCAGTTCTTC.

The chain combines TRBV7-6 with TRBJ2-2, with 10 bases matching TRBD1. V trimming: 2 bases; J trimming: 5 bases; junction bases outside the gene matches: 5. The V gene's germline CDR1 is SGHVS and CDR2 FNYEAQ. The CDR3 spans 16 residues. For the CDR3, the DNA is TGTGCCAGCAGCTTATACGGGACAGGGGTTACCGGGGAGCTGTTTTTT. This translates into CASSLYGTGVTGELFF.

This clonotype was counted at least ten times. V is TRBV4-3 and J is TRBJ2-4; a weak D match, TRBD2 (6 bases). This CDR3 has 16 amino acids. V was pared by 0 bases and J by 6 bases, with 15 bases between. The germline V gene encodes CDR1 LGHNA and CDR2 YSLEER. CDR3 coding DNA: TGCGCCAGCAGCCAAGATATCGGATCGCGGGGAAACATTCAGTACTTC. As protein: CASSQDIGSRGNIQYF.

This chain links TRBV15 with TRBJ1-5, with D possibly TRBD1 on 6 matching bases. Germline V gives CDR1 LNHNV, CDR2 YYDKDF (reference sequence). V was pared by 5 bases and J by 5 bases, with 16 bases between. The length of the CDR3 is 15 residues. The CDR3 coding sequence is TGTGCCACCAGCCGAAACAGGGTAACGGATCAGCCCCAGCATTTT. Amino acid sequence: CATSRNRVTDQPQHF.